This T cell receptor (beta chain) came from a study of cytomegalovirus exposure and HLA in healthy donors. As for this clone: The antigen is unknown.

In germline, CDR1 is LGHNA, CDR2 YSLEER. This CDR3 has 16 amino acids. The V and J ends lost 0 bases and 0 bases respectively, with 10 bases between them. Overall study findings and caveats: Earlier findings revealed that most TCR beta V segments proved productive either about 90% or about 30% of the time. For most TCR sequences rarity was the rule, although some public TCRs occurred in many donors. Links to common viral pathogens appeared, in a later analysis, for several of the most significant clusters. Reportedly, HLA-A and HLA-B alleles of most subjects were accurately predicted from TCR beta.

The PCR used 60 Vbeta and 13 Jbeta primers. Produced via immunoSEQ multiplex PCR; TCRdb's table is partial and in-frame only. Here the sample table reports roughly 78,000 clones. Sequenced sample: PBMCs. The V gene is TRBV4-3, the J gene TRBJ2-3; possibly TRBD2 for D (5 bases). The sequence was collected from a man aged 35 to 55 in good health and CMV-seronegative. Here the CDR3 reads CASSQDAGISTDTQYF. CDR3 nucleotide sequence: TGCGCCAGCAGCCAAGATGCCGGGATAAGCACAGATACGCAGTATTTT.